These T cell receptor beta chains were read from a single sample in a study of T cells after yellow fever vaccination. TCRdb re-analysed the 5' RACE reads in MiXCR, keeping a single row per CDR3 protein. The sample has hundreds of thousands of distinct CDR3 sequences, less than 20% seen once; the top ten hold roughly 17%. Sample: PBMCs, taken 5 to 6 days after the first yellow fever vaccination. The receptors stem from a man aged 18 to 35 who received the YFV17D yellow fever vaccine. Both conserved end residues are part of each CDR3. A D gene is named only where the DNA matches it firmly. Some rows have no size entry. The others give once, few or many, or a class for an expanded clone.

abundance	v_gene	j_gene	d_gene	CDR3nt	CDR3aa
many	TRBV20-1	TRBJ2-1	-	TGCAGTGCTAGAGAGCCGACAGGTCCTTATTACAATGAGCAGTTCTTC	CSAREPTGPYYNEQFF
-	TRBV28	TRBJ2-1	-	TGTGCCAGCAGTCCTCTCCACAATGAGCAGTTCTTC	CASSPLHNEQFF
few	TRBV28	TRBJ2-3	-	TGTGCCAGCAGTTTGACTTTAGATACGCAGTATTTT	CASSLTLDTQYF
many	TRBV5-1	TRBJ2-3	-	TGCGCCAGCAGCTTGGCCTGGGCAGACCCCACAGATACGCAGTATTTT	CASSLAWADPTDTQYF
many	TRBV7-2	TRBJ2-1	TRBD2	TGTGCCAGCAGCTTAGTGCGTCTAGCGGTTTACAATGAGCAGTTCTTC	CASSLVRLAVYNEQFF
-	TRBV6-5	TRBJ1-2	-	TGTGCCAGCAGTTTCCGATTAACAGGGCTCCTAAACTATGGCTACACCTTC	CASSFRLTGLLNYGYTF
-	TRBV29-1	TRBJ1-1	-	TGCAGCGTTGTCGTCGAGAACACTGAAGCTTTCTTT	CSVVVENTEAFF
-	TRBV12-3/TRBV12-4	TRBJ2-1	TRBD2	TGTGCCAGCACCTTGAGGCTAGCGGAATACAATGAGCAGTTCTTC	CASTLRLAEYNEQFF
many	TRBV9	TRBJ1-3	-	TGTGCCAGCAGCCTGACAGTGGGCTCTGGAAACACCATATATTTT	CASSLTVGSGNTIYF
few	TRBV4-3	TRBJ2-1	TRBD1	TGCGCCAGCAGCCCTAACCGGGACAGGGGGTGGAATGAGCAGTTCTTC	CASSPNRDRGWNEQFF
-	TRBV5-6	TRBJ2-7	TRBD1	TGTGCCAGCAGCTCCCAGGGGGATGTAGCCGACGAGCAGTACTTC	CASSSQGDVADEQYF
few	TRBV12-3/TRBV12-4	TRBJ1-5	-	TGTGCCAGCAAACAGGGTGAAACGGTAATCAAGCCCCAGCATTTT	CASKQGETVIKPQHF
few	TRBV5-1	TRBJ2-5	-	TGCGCCAGCGCGTATCAGAGGTTCCAAGAGACCCAGTACTTC	CASAYQRFQETQYF
many	TRBV10-2	TRBJ2-3	TRBD2	TGCGCCAGCAAAGGGGATGCGGGGGTAGATACGCAGTATTTT	CASKGDAGVDTQYF
-	TRBV4-2	TRBJ2-4	TRBD2	TGTGCCAGCAGCCAAGACCCGATGACTAGCGGGGAGGGGAACATTCAGTACTTC	CASSQDPMTSGEGNIQYF
-	TRBV20-1	TRBJ1-1	-	TGCAGTGCTAGTAGAGTAGGGGCGAACACTGAAGCTTTCTTT	CSASRVGANTEAFF
-	TRBV20-1	TRBJ1-5	TRBD1	TGCAGTGCTAGAGGGGGACAGACCATTAATCAGCCCCAGCATTTT	CSARGGQTINQPQHF
-	TRBV4-1	TRBJ1-5	TRBD1	TGCGCCAGCAGCCATCCCACAGGGGGCGCGGGCAATCAGCCCCAGCATTTT	CASSHPTGGAGNQPQHF
few	TRBV24-1	TRBJ2-5	TRBD2	TGTGCCACCAGTGCGGCTAGCGGGGAGGGAGAGACCCAGTACTTC	CATSAASGEGETQYF
few	TRBV20-1	TRBJ1-1	TRBD1	TGCAGTGCTAGAGATACAGGGGCGAACACTGAAGCTTTCTTT	CSARDTGANTEAFF
-	TRBV5-1	TRBJ2-2	-	TGCGCCAGCAGCTGGACCCCCTCACTTAATAATCCGGGCGAAACGGGCCAGCTGTTTTTT	CASSWTPSLNNPGETGQLFF
few	TRBV6-5	TRBJ1-3	-	TGTGCCAGCACCTACAATGGGAACACCATATATTTT	CASTYNGNTIYF
-	TRBV11-2	TRBJ2-2	-	TGTGCCAGCAGCTTAGATAACAGGGCGGTCACCGGGGAGCTGTTTTTT	CASSLDNRAVTGELFF
few	TRBV7-9	TRBJ1-5	TRBD1	TGTGCCAGCAGCCGAACGACAGGGGCGAATCAGCCCCAGCATTTT	CASSRTTGANQPQHF
-	TRBV7-3	TRBJ2-2	-	TGTGCCAGCAGCTTACTTGAGGGGGCCGGGGAGCTGTTTTTT	CASSLLEGAGELFF
-	TRBV12-3/TRBV12-4	TRBJ1-1	-	TGTGCCAGCAGATACGAGGGAAGCACTGAAGCTTTCTTT	CASRYEGSTEAFF
once	TRBV20-1	TRBJ1-6	-	TGCAGTGCTCGCAGGGCCGGGAACTCTGATATTAATTCACCCCTCCACTTT	CSARRAGNSDINSPLHF